A single T cell receptor beta chain is shown here with its context. At least 6 million PBMCs were isolated per sample. The source of the sample is a study of blood T cells in healthy people across ages. Primers used in a second PCR of about 7 to 12 cycles were a sample-barcoded 5' primer and a J-beta primer mix. A single record per CDR3 protein comes from TCRdb applying MiXCR to the 5' RACE reads. The sample consists of hundreds of thousands of distinct CDR3 sequences, less than 60% of them appearing once. The V gene's germline CDR1 is SGHAT and CDR2 FQNNGV. The CDR3 has 15 amino acids. Trimming cost V 3 bases and J 1 base, with 12 bases left between them.

Sequencing was carried out using blood. The sequence was collected from a man older than 75 in good health. The J gene is TRBJ2-5, the V gene TRBV11-2; D uncertain. The CDR3 reads CASSFGSAIQETQYF. CDR3 DNA sequence: TGTGCCAGCAGCTTCGGGTCAGCGATCCAAGAGACCCAGTACTTC.